The entry below describes one TCR beta chain. The antigen is not known. This entry belongs to a study of T cell responses to AZD1222 COVID-19 vaccine. TCRdb's table, derived via immunoSEQ multiplex PCR, lists solely in-frame clones and lacks some. The table shows 130,000 to 150,000 clones, with around 88% occurring only once. Whole-study results and caveats: Donor demographics were predominantly white British with a female majority; clonal diversity may be underestimated.

The V gene lost 5 bases and the J gene lost 1 base, with 17 bases spanning the gap. CDR1 is SQVTM and CDR2 is ANQGSEA in the germline V gene. This CDR3 region has 15 residues. The receptor was isolated from an adult in good health. V and J are TRBV29-1 and TRBJ1-1; D is ambiguous. This specimen consisted of peripheral blood, obtained on day 0 of AZD1222 vaccination. The CDR3 sequence is CSVSQTVRWNTEAFF. CDR3 nucleotides: TGCAGCGTTTCCCAAACGGTCCGGTGGAACACTGAAGCTTTCTTT.